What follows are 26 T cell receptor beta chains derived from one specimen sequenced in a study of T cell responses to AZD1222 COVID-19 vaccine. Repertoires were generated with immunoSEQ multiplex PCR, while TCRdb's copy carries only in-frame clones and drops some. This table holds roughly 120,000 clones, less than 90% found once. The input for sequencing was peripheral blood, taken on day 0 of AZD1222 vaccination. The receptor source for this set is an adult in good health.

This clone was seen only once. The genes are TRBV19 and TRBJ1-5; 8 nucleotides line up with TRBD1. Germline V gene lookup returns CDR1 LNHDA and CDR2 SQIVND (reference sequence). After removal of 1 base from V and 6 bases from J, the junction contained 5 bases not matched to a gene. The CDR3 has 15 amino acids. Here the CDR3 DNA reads TGTGCCAGTAGTATAGGCAGGGGGCGTATTCAGCCCCAGCATTTT. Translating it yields CASSIGRGRIQPQHF.

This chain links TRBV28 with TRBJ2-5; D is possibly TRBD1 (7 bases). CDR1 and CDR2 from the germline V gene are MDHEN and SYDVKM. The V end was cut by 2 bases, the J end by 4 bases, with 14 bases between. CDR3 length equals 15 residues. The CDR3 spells CASSLVRGVGETQYF. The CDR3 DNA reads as TGTGCCAGCAGTTTAGTCAGGGGGGTAGGAGAGACCCAGTACTTC.

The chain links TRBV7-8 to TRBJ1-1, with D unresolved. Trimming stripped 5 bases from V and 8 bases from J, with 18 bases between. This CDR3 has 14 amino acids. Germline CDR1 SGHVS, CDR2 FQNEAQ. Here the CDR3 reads CASSPLGKSWEAFF. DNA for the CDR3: TGTGCCAGCAGCCCCCTGGGAAAAAGTTGGGAAGCTTTCTTT.

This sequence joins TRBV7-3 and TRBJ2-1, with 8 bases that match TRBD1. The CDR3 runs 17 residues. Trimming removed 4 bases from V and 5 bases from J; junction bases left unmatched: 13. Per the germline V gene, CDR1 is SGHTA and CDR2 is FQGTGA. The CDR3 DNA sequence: TGTGCCAGCAGCTCAACCCTCGGACAGGGACCCCACAATGAGCAGTTCTTC. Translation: CASSSTLGQGPHNEQFF. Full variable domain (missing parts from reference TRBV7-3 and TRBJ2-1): GAGVSQTPSNKVTEKGKYVELRCDPISGHTALYWYRQSLGQGPEFLIYFQGTGAADDSGLPNDRFFAVRPEGSVSTLKIQRTERGDSAVYLCASSSTLGQGPHNEQFFGPGTRLTVL.

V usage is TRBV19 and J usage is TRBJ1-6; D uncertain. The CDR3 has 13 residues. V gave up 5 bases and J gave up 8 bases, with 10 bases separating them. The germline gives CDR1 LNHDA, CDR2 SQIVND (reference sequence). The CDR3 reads CASSYEGYSPLHF. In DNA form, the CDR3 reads TGTGCCAGTAGTTATGAAGGGTATTCACCCCTCCACTTT.

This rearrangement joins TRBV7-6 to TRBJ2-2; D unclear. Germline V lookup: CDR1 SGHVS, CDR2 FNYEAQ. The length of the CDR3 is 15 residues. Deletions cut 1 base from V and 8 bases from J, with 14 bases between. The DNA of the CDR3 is TGTGCCAGCAGCTTAGATGAAGGGTACGGTGGGGAGCTGTTTTTT. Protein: CASSLDEGYGGELFF. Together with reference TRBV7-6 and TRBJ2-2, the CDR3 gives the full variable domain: GAGVSQSPRYKVTKRGQDVALRCDPISGHVSLYWYRQALGQGPEFLTYFNYEAQQDKSGLPNDRFSAERPEGSISTLTIQRTEQRDSAMYRCASSLDEGYGGELFFGEGSRLTVL.

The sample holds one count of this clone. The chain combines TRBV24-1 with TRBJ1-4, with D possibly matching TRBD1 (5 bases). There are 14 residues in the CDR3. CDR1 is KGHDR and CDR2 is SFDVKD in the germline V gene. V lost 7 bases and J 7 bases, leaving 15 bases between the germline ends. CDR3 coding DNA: TGTGCCACCAGCCCGGCGGATGGGGGTGAAAAACTGTTTTTT. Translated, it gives CATSPADGGEKLFF.

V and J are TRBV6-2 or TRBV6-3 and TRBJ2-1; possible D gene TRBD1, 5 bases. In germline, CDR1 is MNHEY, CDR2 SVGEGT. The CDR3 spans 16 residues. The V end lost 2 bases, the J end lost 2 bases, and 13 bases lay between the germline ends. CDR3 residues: CASSYGQGRPYNEQFF. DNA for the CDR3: TGTGCCAGCAGTTACGGTCAGGGTAGGCCCTACAATGAGCAGTTCTTC.

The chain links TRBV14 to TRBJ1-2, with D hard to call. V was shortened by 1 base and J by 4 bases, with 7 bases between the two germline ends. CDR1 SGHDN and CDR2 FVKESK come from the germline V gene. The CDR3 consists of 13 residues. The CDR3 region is CASSQGQSYGYTF. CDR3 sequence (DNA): TGTGCCAGCAGCCAAGGCCAGTCCTATGGCTACACCTTC. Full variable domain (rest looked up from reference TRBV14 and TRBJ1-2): EAGVTQFPSHSVIEKGQTVTLRCDPISGHDNLYWYRRVMGKEIKFLLHFVKESKQDESGMPNNRFLAERTGGTYSTLKVQPAELEDSGVYFCASSQGQSYGYTFGSGTRLTVV.

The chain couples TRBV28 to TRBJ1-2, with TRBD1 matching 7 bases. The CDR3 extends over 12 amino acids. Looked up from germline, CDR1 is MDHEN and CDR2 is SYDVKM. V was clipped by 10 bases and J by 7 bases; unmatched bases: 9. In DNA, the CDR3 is TGTGCCACTTCAGGGACAGTCCGTGGCTACACCTTC. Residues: CATSGTVRGYTF.

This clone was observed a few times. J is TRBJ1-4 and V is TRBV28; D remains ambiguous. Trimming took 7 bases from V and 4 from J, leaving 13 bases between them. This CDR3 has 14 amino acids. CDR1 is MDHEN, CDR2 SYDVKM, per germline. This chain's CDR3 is CASNWGGFNEKLFF. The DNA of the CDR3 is TGTGCCAGCAACTGGGGTGGTTTTAATGAAAAACTGTTTTTT.

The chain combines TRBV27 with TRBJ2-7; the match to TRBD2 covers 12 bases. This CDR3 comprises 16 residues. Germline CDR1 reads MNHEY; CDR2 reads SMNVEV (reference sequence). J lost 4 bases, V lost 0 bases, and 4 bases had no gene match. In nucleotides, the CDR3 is TGTGCCAGCAGTTTATCGAGACTAGCGGGAGCTTACGAGCAGTACTTC. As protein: CASSLSRLAGAYEQYF.

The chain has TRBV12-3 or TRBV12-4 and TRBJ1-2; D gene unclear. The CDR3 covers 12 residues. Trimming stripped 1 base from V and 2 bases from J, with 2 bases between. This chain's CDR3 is CASSLENYGYTF. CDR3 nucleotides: TGTGCCAGCAGTTTAGAAAACTATGGCTACACCTTC.

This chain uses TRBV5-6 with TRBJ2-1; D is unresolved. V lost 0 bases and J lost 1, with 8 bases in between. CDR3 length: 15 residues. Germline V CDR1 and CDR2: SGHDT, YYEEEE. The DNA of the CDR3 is TGTGCCAGCAGCTTGGGATGGGCTTCCTACAATGAGCAGTTCTTC. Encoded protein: CASSLGWASYNEQFF.

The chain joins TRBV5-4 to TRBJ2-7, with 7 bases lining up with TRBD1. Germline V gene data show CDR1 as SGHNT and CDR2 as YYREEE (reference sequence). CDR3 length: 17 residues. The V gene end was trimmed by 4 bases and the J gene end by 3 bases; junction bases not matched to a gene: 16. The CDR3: CASSAIRQGDEDYEQYF. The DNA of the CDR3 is TGTGCCAGCAGCGCGATTCGACAGGGCGATGAGGACTACGAGCAGTACTTC.

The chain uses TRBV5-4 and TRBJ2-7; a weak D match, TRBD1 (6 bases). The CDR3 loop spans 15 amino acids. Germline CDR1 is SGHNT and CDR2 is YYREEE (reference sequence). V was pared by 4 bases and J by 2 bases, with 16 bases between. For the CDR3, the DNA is TGTGCCAGCAGCAGGACCGGGACAACTACCTACGAGCAGTACTTC. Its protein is CASSRTGTTTYEQYF.

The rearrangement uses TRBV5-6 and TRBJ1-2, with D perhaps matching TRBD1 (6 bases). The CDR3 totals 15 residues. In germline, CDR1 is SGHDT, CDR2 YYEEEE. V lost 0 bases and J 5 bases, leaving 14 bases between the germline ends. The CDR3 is CASSLADRWEYGYTF. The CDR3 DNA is TGTGCCAGCAGCTTGGCTGACAGGTGGGAGTATGGCTACACCTTC.

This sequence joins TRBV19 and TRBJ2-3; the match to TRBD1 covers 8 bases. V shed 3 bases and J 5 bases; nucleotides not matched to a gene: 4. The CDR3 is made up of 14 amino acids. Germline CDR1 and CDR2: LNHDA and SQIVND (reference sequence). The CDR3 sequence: CASSIGQGRDTQYF. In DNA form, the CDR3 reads TGTGCCAGTAGTATCGGACAGGGAAGAGATACGCAGTATTTT.

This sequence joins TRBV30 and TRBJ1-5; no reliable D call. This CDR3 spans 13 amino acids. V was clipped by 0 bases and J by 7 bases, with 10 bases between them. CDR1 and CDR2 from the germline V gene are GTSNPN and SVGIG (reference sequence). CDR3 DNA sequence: TGTGCCTGGAGTGTTCGAGTTAACCAGCCCCAGCATTTT. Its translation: CAWSVRVNQPQHF. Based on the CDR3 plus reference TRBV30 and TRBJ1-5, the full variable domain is SQTIHQWPATLVQPVGSPLSLECTVEGTSNPNLYWYRQAAGRGLQLLFYSVGIGQISSEVPQNLSASRPQDRQFILSSKKLLLSDSGFYLCAWSVRVNQPQHFGDGTRLSIL.

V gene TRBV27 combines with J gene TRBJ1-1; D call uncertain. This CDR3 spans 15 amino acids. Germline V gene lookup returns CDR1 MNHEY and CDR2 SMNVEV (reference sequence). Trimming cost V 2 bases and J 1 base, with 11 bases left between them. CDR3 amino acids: CASSLKPMGNTEAFF. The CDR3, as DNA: TGTGCCAGCAGTTTAAAACCCATGGGGAACACTGAAGCTTTCTTT.

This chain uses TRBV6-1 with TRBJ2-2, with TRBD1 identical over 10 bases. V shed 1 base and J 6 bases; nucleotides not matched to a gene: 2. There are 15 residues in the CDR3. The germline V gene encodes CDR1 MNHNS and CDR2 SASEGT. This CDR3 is CASSEGQGAPGELFF. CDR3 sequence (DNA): TGTGCCAGCAGTGAAGGACAGGGGGCGCCCGGGGAGCTGTTTTTT.

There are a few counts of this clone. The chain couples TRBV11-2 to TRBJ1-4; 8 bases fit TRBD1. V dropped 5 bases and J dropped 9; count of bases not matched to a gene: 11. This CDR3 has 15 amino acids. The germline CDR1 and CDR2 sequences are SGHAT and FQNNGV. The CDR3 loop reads CASSNPGGVGQKLFF. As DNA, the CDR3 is TGTGCCAGCAGCAACCCAGGGGGCGTGGGGCAAAAACTGTTTTTT. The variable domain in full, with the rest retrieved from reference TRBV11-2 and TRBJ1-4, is EAGVAQSPRYKIIEKRQSVAFWCNPISGHATLYWYQQILGQGPKLLIQFQNNGVVDDSQLPKDRFSAERLKGVDSTLKIQPAKLEDSAVYLCASSNPGGVGQKLFFGSGTQLSVL.

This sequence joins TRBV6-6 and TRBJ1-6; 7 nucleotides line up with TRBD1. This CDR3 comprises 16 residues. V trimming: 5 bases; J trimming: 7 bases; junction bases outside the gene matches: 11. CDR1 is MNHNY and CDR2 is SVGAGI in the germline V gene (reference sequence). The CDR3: CASSRSLGQLNSPLHF. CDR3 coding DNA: TGTGCCAGCAGTCGAAGTCTGGGACAGCTAAATTCACCCCTCCACTTT.

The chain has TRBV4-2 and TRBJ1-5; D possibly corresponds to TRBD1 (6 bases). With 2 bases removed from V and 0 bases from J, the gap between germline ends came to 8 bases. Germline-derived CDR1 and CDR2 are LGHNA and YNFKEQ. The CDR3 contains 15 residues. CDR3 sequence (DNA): TGTGCCAGCAGCCAAAGGGGGGATAGCAATCAGCCCCAGCATTTT. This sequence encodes CASSQRGDSNQPQHF.

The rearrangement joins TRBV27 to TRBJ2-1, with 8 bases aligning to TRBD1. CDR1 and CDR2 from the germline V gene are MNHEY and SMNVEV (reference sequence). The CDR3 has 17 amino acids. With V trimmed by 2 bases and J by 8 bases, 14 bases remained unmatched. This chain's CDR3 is CASSLGYGQGAIDEQFF. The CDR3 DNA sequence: TGTGCCAGCAGTTTAGGCTATGGGCAGGGGGCGATCGATGAGCAGTTCTTC.

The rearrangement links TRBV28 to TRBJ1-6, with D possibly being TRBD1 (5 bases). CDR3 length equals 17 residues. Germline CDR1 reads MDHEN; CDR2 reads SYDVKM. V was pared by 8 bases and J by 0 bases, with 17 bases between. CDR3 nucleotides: TGTGCCAGCTTTCTCGGGGGGGGGAGCTCCTATAATTCACCCCTCCACTTT. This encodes CASFLGGGSSYNSPLHF.